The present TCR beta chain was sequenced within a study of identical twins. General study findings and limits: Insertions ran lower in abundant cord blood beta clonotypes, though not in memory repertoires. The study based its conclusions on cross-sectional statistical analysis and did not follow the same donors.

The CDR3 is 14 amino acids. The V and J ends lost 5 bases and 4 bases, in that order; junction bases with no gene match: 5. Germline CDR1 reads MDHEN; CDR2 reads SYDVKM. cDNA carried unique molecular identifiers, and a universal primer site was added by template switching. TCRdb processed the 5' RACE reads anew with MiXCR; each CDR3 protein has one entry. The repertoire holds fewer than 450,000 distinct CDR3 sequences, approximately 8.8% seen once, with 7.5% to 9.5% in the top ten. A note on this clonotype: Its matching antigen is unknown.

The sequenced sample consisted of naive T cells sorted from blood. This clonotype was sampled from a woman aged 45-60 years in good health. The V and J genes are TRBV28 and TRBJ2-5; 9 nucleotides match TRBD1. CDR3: CASSRTGAGETQYF. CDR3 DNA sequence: TGTGCCAGCAGTCGGACAGGGGCGGGAGAGACCCAGTACTTC.